These 21 T cell receptor beta chains were all obtained from the same sample, sequenced in a study of shared clonotypes between healthy human individuals. Cells designated naive CD8 were CD45RO-negative and were positively selected for CCR7, with terminally differentiated effector memory CD45RA+ cells excluded. Here immunoSEQ multiplex PCR was the method, and the copy in TCRdb shows in-frame clones only, minus some. The data show 2 million or so clones, over 85% seen once. The sample was naive CD8+ T cells sorted from blood. These receptors were taken from a man aged 18 to 35 in good health.

This rearrangement joins TRBV27 to TRBJ2-3; 7 bases match TRBD2. The CDR3 totals 14 residues. CDR1 is MNHEY, CDR2 SMNVEV, per germline (reference sequence). J lost 5 bases, V lost 1 base, and 3 bases had no gene match. The CDR3 DNA reads TGTGCCAGCAGTTTATGGCGGGAGTTAGATACGCAGTATTTT. This codes for CASSLWRELDTQYF.

The sample holds a few counts of this clone. This sequence joins TRBV19 and TRBJ2-7; TRBD1 or TRBD2 may be the D gene (5 bases each). Germline values: CDR1 LNHDA, CDR2 SQIVND (reference sequence). The CDR3 extends over 15 amino acids. The ends were cut back, 6 bases at V and 0 bases at J, with 15 bases in the middle. This CDR3 reads CASSVGAGSSYEQYF. The CDR3 nucleotides read TGTGCCAGTAGCGTTGGGGCAGGGAGCTCCTACGAGCAGTACTTC.

V usage is TRBV5-6 and J usage is TRBJ2-7; D possibly uses TRBD1 or TRBD2 (5 bases each). This CDR3 spans 14 amino acids. Per germline, CDR1 SGHDT and CDR2 YYEEEE. V was cut by 0 bases and J by 6 bases, with 13 bases left in between. The CDR3 nucleotides are TGTGCCAGCAGCTTGGAGTGGGACCCCCTCGAGCAGTACTTC. Translating it yields CASSLEWDPLEQYF.

V and J are TRBV5-1 and TRBJ1-1; possible D gene TRBD1, 5 bases. The ends were cut back, 0 bases at V and 0 bases at J, with 9 bases in the middle. CDR1 and CDR2 from the germline V gene are SGHRS and YFSETQ. This CDR3 contains 15 residues. For the CDR3, the DNA is TGCGCCAGCAGCTTGGGACAGTTAATGAACACTGAAGCTTTCTTT. It is translated as CASSLGQLMNTEAFF.

Concerning this clone: The sample contains more than one DNA sequence encoding this CDR3. This chain uses TRBV7-9 with TRBJ2-2; D is unclear. CDR3 size: 12 residues. V was clipped by 3 bases and J by 6 bases, with 5 bases between them. CDR1 and CDR2 from the germline V gene are SEHNR and FQNEAQ (reference sequence). CDR3 nucleotide sequence: TGTGCCAGCAGCTTTGGTTCCGGGGAGCTGTTTTTT. Translated: CASSFGSGELFF.

The chain combines TRBV5-1 with TRBJ2-3, with D uncertain. The CDR3 extends over 15 amino acids. In germline, CDR1 is SGHRS, CDR2 YFSETQ. Trimming removed 0 bases at V and 1 base at J, with 9 bases between. CDR3 residues: CASSLAAERTDTQYF. CDR3 DNA sequence: TGCGCCAGCAGCTTGGCGGCGGAGCGCACAGATACGCAGTATTTT.

This chain uses TRBV28 with TRBJ1-2; D is uncertain. The CDR3 has 15 amino acids. Trimming shortened V by 4 bases and J by 8 bases, and 20 bases separated the two germline ends. Germline CDR1 and CDR2: MDHEN and SYDVKM. The CDR3 spells CASSSMEWSGYGYTF. The CDR3 nucleotides read TGTGCCAGCAGTTCCATGGAGTGGTCTGGGTACGGCTACACCTTC.

The chain joins TRBV13 to TRBJ2-7, with D perhaps matching TRBD1 or TRBD2 (5 bases each). V lost 5 bases and J lost 2, with 16 bases in between. CDR1 PRHDT and CDR2 FYEKMQ come from the germline V gene (reference sequence). The CDR3 loop spans 15 amino acids. CDR3 in DNA: TGTGCCAGCAGCCCTCATGGGGACGGGGCCTACGAGCAGTACTTC. This encodes CASSPHGDGAYEQYF.

V and J are TRBV27 and TRBJ2-2; 7 bases fit TRBD2. The CDR3 sequence is 16 residues long. CDR1 MNHEY and CDR2 SMNVEV come from the germline V gene (reference sequence). The V gene end was trimmed by 4 bases and the J gene end by 10 bases; junction bases not matched to a gene: 15. The CDR3 nucleotides are TGTGCCAGCAGTTCATCAGCTGGGGAGGGCACGGTGGAGCTGTTTTTT. Translating gives CASSSSAGEGTVELFF.

The rearrangement uses TRBV13 and TRBJ2-3, with D perhaps TRBD1 or TRBD2 (6 bases each). This CDR3 region has 15 residues. Looked up from germline, CDR1 is PRHDT and CDR2 is FYEKMQ (reference sequence). Deletions cut 6 bases from V and 2 bases from J, with 15 bases between. The CDR3 spells CASSNSGANTDTQYF. CDR3 DNA: TGTGCCAGCAGTAACTCGGGGGCTAACACAGATACGCAGTATTTT.

The chain combines TRBV6-5 with TRBJ2-1; 7 positions agree with TRBD2. The CDR3 has 14 amino acids. The V segment lost 6 bases and the J segment 4 bases; nucleotides outside the gene matches: 6. The germline V gene has CDR1 MNHEY and CDR2 SVGAGI. CDR3 residues: CASRWGEGYNEQFF. CDR3 nucleotide sequence: TGTGCCAGCAGATGGGGGGAGGGGTACAATGAGCAGTTCTTC.

The V gene is TRBV27, the J gene TRBJ2-3; either TRBD1 or TRBD2 may supply D (5 bases each). Per germline, CDR1 MNHEY and CDR2 SMNVEV (reference sequence). V lost 3 bases and J 3 bases, leaving 16 bases between the germline ends. This CDR3 has 16 residues. CDR3: CASSFNGGGVTDTQYF. CDR3 coding DNA: TGTGCCAGCAGTTTCAATGGTGGGGGTGTGACAGATACGCAGTATTTT.

CDR3 bases: TGTGCCTGGAACTTCGGGGGCACAGATACGCAGTATTTT. Amino acid sequence: CAWNFGGTDTQYF. The genes are TRBV30 and TRBJ2-3; maybe TRBD2 (5 bases). V lost 4 bases to trimming and J lost 1 base, with 9 bases between them. Germline V gives CDR1 GTSNPN, CDR2 SVGIG (reference sequence). This CDR3 contains 13 residues.

This clone has only one observation. V gene TRBV11-2 combines with J gene TRBJ2-6; perhaps TRBD1 as D (5 bases). CDR1 is SGHAT, CDR2 FQNNGV, per germline. CDR3 length: 18 amino acids. The V and J ends lost 6 bases and 0 bases respectively, with 18 bases between them. For the CDR3, the DNA is TGTGCCAGCAGAAAATTGAAAGGGGCAGCCTCTGGGGCCAACGTCCTGACTTTC. Residues: CASRKLKGAASGANVLTF.

The chain joins TRBV29-1 to TRBJ1-2, with D unresolved. The CDR3 length is 13 residues. Germline V gives CDR1 SQVTM, CDR2 ANQGSEA. Deletions cut 2 bases from V and 1 base from J, with 8 bases between. Written as DNA, the CDR3 is TGCAGCGTTGAAAGGCGGCATAACTATGGCTACACCTTC. This sequence encodes CSVERRHNYGYTF.

The chain is built from TRBV6-5 and TRBJ2-5; 7 bases align to TRBD2. CDR3 length: 15 residues. V was clipped by 5 bases and J by 1 base; unmatched bases: 7. The germline CDR1 and CDR2 sequences are MNHEY and SVGAGI. DNA for the CDR3: TGTGCCAGCAGTCCCTTACTAGCGAGCCAAGAGACCCAGTACTTC. It yields the protein CASSPLLASQETQYF.

V is TRBV6-1 and J is TRBJ1-5; D remains ambiguous. The CDR3 extends over 16 amino acids. CDR1 is MNHNS and CDR2 is SASEGT in the germline V gene. The germline V and J ends were trimmed by 1 base and 1 base, with 11 bases remaining between them. CDR3 region: CASSEDPSVSNQPQHF. For the CDR3, the DNA is TGTGCCAGCAGTGAAGACCCAAGTGTCAGCAATCAGCCCCAGCATTTT.

The V call is TRBV7-8, the J call TRBJ2-7; D possibly corresponds to TRBD2 (6 bases). Germline V CDR1 and CDR2: SGHVS, FQNEAQ. The V end was cut by 5 bases, the J end by 5 bases, with 16 bases between. The CDR3 totals 14 residues. The CDR3 nucleotides are TGTGCCAGCAGCCCCGGTCGGGGGTTCCACGAGCAGTACTTC. Protein product: CASSPGRGFHEQYF.

The chain carries TRBV15 and TRBJ2-5; D is undetermined. The CDR3 length is 16 residues. In germline, CDR1 is LNHNV, CDR2 YYDKDF (reference sequence). Trimming pared 1 base from V and 5 bases from J, leaving 17 bases between. The CDR3 here is CATSRVLSNPQETQYF. The CDR3 coding sequence is TGTGCCACCAGCAGAGTACTCAGTAATCCTCAGGAGACCCAGTACTTC.

This rearrangement joins TRBV12-5 to TRBJ1-5; D call uncertain. The CDR3 is 13 residues long. Germline V gene data show CDR1 as LGHNT and CDR2 as FRNRAP. Between the trimmed V and J ends, which lost 1 base and 11 bases, there was a span of 12 bases. The CDR3 nucleotides read TGTGCTAGTGGTTTGGGCGTTGACACGGCCCAGCATTTT. It is translated as CASGLGVDTAQHF. The whole variable domain, filled in from reference TRBV12-5 and TRBJ1-5, reads DARVTQTPRHKVTEMGQEVTMRCQPILGHNTVFWYRQTMMQGLELLAYFRNRAPLDDSGMPKDRFSAEMPDATLATLKIQPSEPRDSAVYFCASGLGVDTAQHFGDGTRLSIL.

The rearrangement joins TRBV11-2 to TRBJ2-1; D is tentatively TRBD1 or TRBD2 (5 bases each). The CDR3 is 12 residues long. The germline V and J ends were trimmed by 5 bases and 14 bases, with 16 bases remaining between them. The germline V gene has CDR1 SGHAT and CDR2 FQNNGV. CDR3 DNA sequence: TGTGCCAGCAGCCACGGGGCCCTTGGGAAGTTCTTC. Translating gives CASSHGALGKFF. Supplemented by reference TRBV11-2 and TRBJ2-1, the full variable domain reads EAGVAQSPRYKIIEKRQSVAFWCNPISGHATLYWYQQILGQGPKLLIQFQNNGVVDDSQLPKDRFSAERLKGVDSTLKIQPAKLEDSAVYLCASSHGALGKFFGPGTRLTVL.